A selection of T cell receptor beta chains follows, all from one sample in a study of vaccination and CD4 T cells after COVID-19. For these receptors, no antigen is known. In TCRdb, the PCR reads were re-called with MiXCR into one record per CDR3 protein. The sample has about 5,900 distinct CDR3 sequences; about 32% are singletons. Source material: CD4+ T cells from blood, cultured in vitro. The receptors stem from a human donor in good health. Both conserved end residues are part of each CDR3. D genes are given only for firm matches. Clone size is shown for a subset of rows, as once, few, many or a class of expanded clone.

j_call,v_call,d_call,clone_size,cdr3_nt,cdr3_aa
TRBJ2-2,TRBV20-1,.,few,TGCAGTGCCACACGGGACGGTCGAACCGGGGAGCTGTTTTTT,CSATRDGRTGELFF
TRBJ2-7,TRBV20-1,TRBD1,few,TGCAGTGCTAGACAGACAGGGATACCCTACGAGCAGTACTTC,CSARQTGIPYEQYF
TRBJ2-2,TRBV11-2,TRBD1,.,TGTGCCAGCAGCTTGGGGGACAGGCGCACCGGGGAGCTGTTTTTT,CASSLGDRRTGELFF
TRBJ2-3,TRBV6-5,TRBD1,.,TGTGCCAGCAGTTTACACGGGACAGGGGTTACAGATACGCAGTATTTT,CASSLHGTGVTDTQYF
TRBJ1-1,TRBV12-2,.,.,TGTGCAAGTCGCCCCGATGGACAGCTAAAACCGAACACTGAAGCTTTCTTT,CASRPDGQLKPNTEAFF
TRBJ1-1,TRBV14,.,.,TGTGCCAGCAGCCAAGAAAGTCGAGGTGAGGAAGCTTTCTTT,CASSQESRGEEAFF
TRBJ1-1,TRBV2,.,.,TGTGCCAGCAGTGAAGGTCGTGACACTGAAGCTTTCTTT,CASSEGRDTEAFF
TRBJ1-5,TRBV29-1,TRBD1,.,TGCAGCGTTCTCGACAGGGTGGGAGGTCAGCCCCAGCATTTT,CSVLDRVGGQPQHF
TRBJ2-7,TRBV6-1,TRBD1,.,TGTGCCAGCAACTTCCTTCGGACAGGGTGGGACCCCGAGCAGTACTTC,CASNFLRTGWDPEQYF
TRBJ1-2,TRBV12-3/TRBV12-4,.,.,TGTGCCAGCAGTAGCAGTTCTGGCTACACCTTC,CASSSSSGYTF
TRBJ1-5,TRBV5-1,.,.,TGCGCCAGCAGAGGCTCCAACGGGAATCAGCCCCAGCATTTT,CASRGSNGNQPQHF
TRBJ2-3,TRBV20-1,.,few,TGCAGTGCTAGAGATCTCGGACTGATCACAGATACGCAGTATTTT,CSARDLGLITDTQYF
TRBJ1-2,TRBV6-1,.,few,TGTGCCAGCAGTGAACGCGGGGGACACCTGGGGCTACCATTC,CASSERGGHLGLPF
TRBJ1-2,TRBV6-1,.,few,TGTGCCAGCAGCCGCGAGGGACGCGGCTATGGCTACACCTTC,CASSREGRGYGYTF
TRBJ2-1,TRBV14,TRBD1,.,TGTGCCAGCAGCCTATACTCCGGGACAGGGGGCGTGGATGAGCAGTTCTTC,CASSLYSGTGGVDEQFF
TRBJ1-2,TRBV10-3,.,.,TGTGCCATCAGTGAGGGTTTACAAGGAGGACTAAACTATGGCTACACCTTC,CAISEGLQGGLNYGYTF
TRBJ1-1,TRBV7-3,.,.,TGTGCCAGCAGCCCACAATACGGGAGCACTGAAGCTTTCTTT,CASSPQYGSTEAFF
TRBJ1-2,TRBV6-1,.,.,TGTGCCAGCACCGACGGAGGGCGCAACTATGGCTACACCTTC,CASTDGGRNYGYTF
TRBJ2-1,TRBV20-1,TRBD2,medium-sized,TGCAGTGCTGAAGCGGGGGGCAGCTCCTACAATGAGCAGTTCTTC,CSAEAGGSSYNEQFF
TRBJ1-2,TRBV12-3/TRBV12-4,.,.,TGTGCCAGCAGTTTATTGGGGAATTCCTATGGCTACACCTTC,CASSLLGNSYGYTF
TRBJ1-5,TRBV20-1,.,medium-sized,TGCAGTGCTAGAGATCTAAGGCGGGCAGGGGCTTCTAGCAATCAGCCCCAGCATTTT,CSARDLRRAGASSNQPQHF
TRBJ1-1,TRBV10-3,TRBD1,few,TGTGCCATCACCAATCCGGGACAGGGTTCCCCTGAAGCTTTCTTT,CAITNPGQGSPEAFF
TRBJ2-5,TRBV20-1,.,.,TGCAGTGCTAGAGATTTAGGCAGGGGGGTTTCAGAGACCCAGTACTTC,CSARDLGRGVSETQYF
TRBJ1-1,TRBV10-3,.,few,TGTGCCATCAGTGAAGAGCCGGGCACTGAAGCTTTCTTT,CAISEEPGTEAFF
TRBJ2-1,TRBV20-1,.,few,TGCAGTGCTAGAGGGTTGAGGGAGCAGTTCTTC,CSARGLREQFF
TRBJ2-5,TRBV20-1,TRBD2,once,TGCAGTGCTAAAGCGGGGGGTTTAGGTGAGGCCCAGTACTTC,CSAKAGGLGEAQYF
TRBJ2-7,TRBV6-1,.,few,TGTGCCAGCAGCCCCCGGGCGGGGGCGAACTACGAGCAGTACTTC,CASSPRAGANYEQYF
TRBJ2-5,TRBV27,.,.,TGTGCCAGCAGTCGACCTCAAGAGACCCAGTACTTC,CASSRPQETQYF
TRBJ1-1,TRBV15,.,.,TGTGCCACCAGCAGAGCATCGGGGGGAACTGAAGCTTTCTTT,CATSRASGGTEAFF
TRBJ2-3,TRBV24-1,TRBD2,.,TGTGCCACCAGTGAGAGCGGGGGGGCGTTAGATACGCAGTATTTT,CATSESGGALDTQYF
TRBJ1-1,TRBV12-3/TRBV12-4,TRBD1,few,TGTGCCGGCAGACAGGGGTCGAACACTGAAGCTTTCTTT,CAGRQGSNTEAFF
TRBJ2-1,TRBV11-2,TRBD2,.,TGTGCCAGCAGCTTAGATCCAGGGGCTAGCGGGGGGCTAAGCTCCTACAATGAGCAGTTCTTC,CASSLDPGASGGLSSYNEQFF
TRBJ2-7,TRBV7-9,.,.,TGTGCCAGCAGCTTACGAGTTACGCGAAACAACTACGAGCAGTACTTC,CASSLRVTRNNYEQYF